This T cell receptor beta chain was observed in a study of T cell responses to AZD1222 COVID-19 vaccine. Some clones are missing from TCRdb's copy, which holds only in-frame ones; the method was immunoSEQ multiplex PCR. The table includes fewer than 130,000 clones, 80% to 95% detected once. The CDR3 is made up of 16 amino acids. Trimming cost V 0 bases and J 2 bases; bases outside gene matches: 4. CDR1 SGDLS and CDR2 YYNGEE come from the germline V gene. As regards this clone: The antigen is unknown.

General study points: The breadth and depth of Spike-specific TCRs increased once two AZD1222 doses had been given.

The specimen comprised peripheral blood, sampled on day 0 of AZD1222 vaccination. The sequence was obtained from an adult in good health. The rearrangement links TRBV9 to TRBJ2-2; TRBD1 agrees at 7 bases. The CDR3 here is CASSVAGQINTGELFF. CDR3 coding DNA: TGTGCCAGCAGCGTAGCGGGACAGATTAACACCGGGGAGCTGTTTTTT. The whole variable domain, remainder taken from reference TRBV9 and TRBJ2-2, is DSGVTQTPKHLITATGQRVTLRCSPRSGDLSVYWYQQSLDQGLQFLIQYYNGEERAKGNILERFSAQQFPDLHSELNLSSLELGDSALYFCASSVAGQINTGELFFGEGSRLTVL.